The rows below give T cell receptor beta chains drawn from one sample of a study of blood T cells in healthy people across ages. MiXCR, applied by TCRdb to the 5' RACE reads, yields one record per CDR3 protein. Found here are 700,000 to 950,000 distinct CDR3 sequences, roughly 41% of them singletons; the top ten hold more than 20%. Sequencing was done on a sample of blood. The receptor set was obtained from a woman in her sixties in good health. The CDR3 runs from the conserved cysteine through the conserved F or W.

j_gene	v_gene	CDR3aa
TRBJ2-5	TRBV10-1	CASSPSLQETQYF
NA	TRBV14	CASSQGGYYEQYF
TRBJ2-4	TRBV20-1	CSARDRRRPTGEKNIQYF
TRBJ2-3	TRBV20-1	CSALLAGAMSTDTQYF
TRBJ2-1	TRBV28	CASSLPGQGGYNEQFF
TRBJ1-1	TRBV11-2	CASSLGVVRNTEAFF
TRBJ2-4	TRBV25-1	CASSSLAGGGEQYF
TRBJ2-5	TRBV6-1	CASRGFSAGGLQETQYF
TRBJ2-1	TRBV20-1	CSARSQRPTAGNEQFF
TRBJ2-1	TRBV7-2	CASRSTSGGTQFF
TRBJ2-1	TRBV4-2	CVSSHPGVVYNEQFF
TRBJ2-7	TRBV6-2/TRBV6-3	CATSVGDTYEQYF
TRBJ2-1	TRBV10-3	CAINRDRDSDEQFF
TRBJ2-1	TRBV7-9	CASLRAGTVRSGEQFF
TRBJ2-7	TRBV20-1	CSTETGGTGEQYF
TRBJ2-3	TRBV7-2	CASSFVSGRRTQYF